These 22 T cell receptor beta chains share one sample of origin, sequenced in a study of control samples from healthy donors and cancer patients. The repertoire was sequenced with immunoSEQ multiplex PCR; TCRdb's copy has only in-frame clones and lacks some. Of 90,000 to 100,000 clones in the sample, around three quarters were seen once. Sequenced: blood. All receptors derive from a woman in her thirties in good health.

The J gene is TRBJ2-1, the V gene TRBV19; D might be TRBD2 (6 bases). V was clipped by 2 bases and J by 0 bases, with 11 bases between them. The CDR3 is 16 residues long. The V gene's germline CDR1 is LNHDA and CDR2 SQIVND (reference sequence). CDR3 loop: CASSIPPGSSYNEQFF. CDR3 DNA sequence: TGTGCCAGTAGTATACCCCCCGGGAGCTCCTACAATGAGCAGTTCTTC.

Written as DNA, the CDR3 is TGTGCCAGCAGTCAGACGGGGGGGTCTCTCTACGAGCAGTACTTC. It specifies CASSQTGGSLYEQYF. The chain recombines TRBV27 with TRBJ2-7; 8 bases are a match to TRBD2. The length of the CDR3 is 15 residues. The V gene end was trimmed by 5 bases and the J gene end by 3 bases; junction bases not matched to a gene: 9. In germline, CDR1 is MNHEY, CDR2 SMNVEV (reference sequence).

This clone occurred a few times. The V gene is TRBV30, the J gene TRBJ2-5, with D uncertain. Trimming removed 0 bases from V and 0 bases from J, with 11 bases in between. This CDR3 spans 15 amino acids. Looked up from germline, CDR1 is GTSNPN and CDR2 is SVGIG (reference sequence). This chain's CDR3 is CAWSVPGLYQETQYF. CDR3 nucleotides: TGTGCCTGGAGTGTACCTGGCCTCTACCAAGAGACCCAGTACTTC.

The rearrangement links TRBV5-1 to TRBJ2-3; 8 positions agree with TRBD2. There are 16 residues in the CDR3. V was clipped by 6 bases and J by 2 bases; unmatched bases: 11. CDR1 and CDR2 (germline): SGHRS, YFSETQ. The CDR3 DNA sequence: TGCGCCAGCACCCGGGGGAGTAGCGGGACCACAGATACGCAGTATTTT. Translated, it gives CASTRGSSGTTDTQYF.

The J gene is TRBJ2-7, the V gene TRBV9, with 9 bases matching TRBD2. The CDR3 extends over 16 amino acids. Germline-derived CDR1 and CDR2 are SGDLS and YYNGEE. The junction had 4 bases not matched to a gene; V was cut back by 0 bases and J by 0 bases. CDR3 nucleotides: TGTGCCAGCAGCGTAGCGGCTAGCGGGGACTCCTACGAGCAGTACTTC. Amino acids: CASSVAASGDSYEQYF.

The chain recombines TRBV6-5 with TRBJ2-7; D not certain. V shed 5 bases and J shed 0 bases, with 11 bases lying between them. The CDR3 consists of 14 residues. The V gene's germline CDR1 is MNHEY and CDR2 SVGAGI. Here the CDR3 reads CASSLERSSYEQYF. CDR3 nucleotides: TGTGCCAGCAGTCTGGAAAGGAGCTCCTACGAGCAGTACTTC.

J is TRBJ1-2 and V is TRBV27; D is unresolved. V was shortened by 2 bases and J by 4 bases, with 17 bases between the two germline ends. In germline, CDR1 is MNHEY, CDR2 SMNVEV (reference sequence). CDR3 length: 16 residues. CDR3 loop: CASSLGGRGPLYGYTF. As DNA, the CDR3 is TGTGCCAGCAGTTTAGGAGGTCGAGGCCCCCTCTATGGCTACACCTTC.

The V gene is TRBV14, the J gene TRBJ2-3; D gene uncertain. CDR1 and CDR2 from the germline V gene are SGHDN and FVKESK. The CDR3 has 13 residues. Deletions cut 1 base from V and 6 bases from J, with 8 bases between. The CDR3 protein is CASSQGLRDTQYF. As DNA, the CDR3 is TGTGCCAGCAGCCAAGGATTAAGGGATACGCAGTATTTT.

The CDR3 DNA reads TGTGCCAGCAGCTTAGATAAGCCGGTATCAGATACGCAGTATTTT. Translating gives CASSLDKPVSDTQYF. The chain couples TRBV7-2 to TRBJ2-3; D is uncertain. Germline CDR1 reads SGHTA; CDR2 reads FQGNSA. The CDR3 extends over 15 amino acids. Trimming took off 1 base at V and 4 bases at J, with 12 bases between the two ends. Using reference TRBV7-2 and TRBJ2-3 for the parts outside the CDR3, the full variable domain is GAGVSQSPSNKVTEKGKDVELRCDPISGHTALYWYRQSLGQGLEFLIYFQGNSAPDKSGLPSDRFSAERTGGSVSTLTIQRTQQEDSAVYLCASSLDKPVSDTQYFGPGTRLTVL.

The rearrangement uses TRBV6-2 or TRBV6-3 and TRBJ2-2, with D tentatively TRBD1 or TRBD2 (5 bases each). This CDR3 is built from 15 residues. Germline CDR1 reads MNHEY; CDR2 reads SVGEGT. The V and J ends lost 2 bases and 2 bases respectively, with 9 bases between them. This CDR3 is CASSYGRDNTGELFF. The CDR3 DNA is TGTGCCAGCAGTTACGGTAGGGACAACACCGGGGAGCTGTTTTTT.

The genes are TRBV18 and TRBJ2-3, with D possibly called TRBD1 or TRBD2 (5 bases each). The CDR3 runs to 16 residues. CDR1 and CDR2 (germline): KGHSH, LQKENI. V lost 2 bases and J 1 base, leaving 13 bases between the germline ends. CDR3 protein: CASSPFFQGGTDTQYF. CDR3 sequence (DNA): TGTGCCAGCTCACCATTTTTCCAGGGAGGCACAGATACGCAGTATTTT.

This chain uses TRBV6-5 with TRBJ2-7, with a weak D call TRBD2 (7 bases). Germline loops: CDR1 MNHEY, CDR2 SVGAGI. This CDR3 has 14 residues. Trimming left V 6 bases short and J 5 bases short, with 17 bases between. CDR3: CASSPKGGNHEQYF. The CDR3 bases are TGTGCCAGCAGCCCCAAGGGGGGGAACCACGAGCAGTACTTC.

This clone has more than one count but fewer than ten. This chain joins TRBV5-4 and TRBJ2-5; no firm D call. There are 12 residues in the CDR3. V gave up 4 bases and J gave up 1 base, with 5 bases separating them. Germline V gene lookup returns CDR1 SGHNT and CDR2 YYREEE (reference sequence). DNA for the CDR3: TGTGCCAGCAGCAGGACCCAAGAGACCCAGTACTTC. This sequence encodes CASSRTQETQYF.

This chain links TRBV18 with TRBJ1-1; the D is unclear. The CDR3 is 17 residues long. Looked up from germline, CDR1 is KGHSH and CDR2 is LQKENI. The V and J ends lost 4 bases and 0 bases respectively, with 18 bases between them. The CDR3 sequence: CASSLNMIVQMNTEAFF. The CDR3 DNA reads TGTGCCAGCTCACTGAATATGATAGTACAAATGAACACTGAAGCTTTCTTT. Full variable domain (rest looked up from reference TRBV18 and TRBJ1-1): NAGVMQNPRHLVRRRGQEARLRCSPMKGHSHVYWYRQLPEEGLKFMVYLQKENIIDESGMPKERFSAEFPKEGPSILRIQQVVRGDSAAYFCASSLNMIVQMNTEAFFGQGTRLTVV.

The chain recombines TRBV7-2 with TRBJ2-3; no clear D gene. This CDR3 spans 12 amino acids. Germline CDR1 and CDR2: SGHTA and FQGNSA. V lost 6 bases and J lost 3, with 7 bases in between. Written as DNA, the CDR3 is TGTGCCAGCAGGGGTGAAACAGATACGCAGTATTTT. Encoded protein: CASRGETDTQYF. Full variable domain (remainder filled in from reference TRBV7-2 and TRBJ2-3): GAGVSQSPSNKVTEKGKDVELRCDPISGHTALYWYRQSLGQGLEFLIYFQGNSAPDKSGLPSDRFSAERTGGSVSTLTIQRTQQEDSAVYLCASRGETDTQYFGPGTRLTVL.

This rearrangement joins TRBV9 to TRBJ1-2, with 10 bases matching TRBD1. Germline CDR1 SGDLS, CDR2 YYNGEE. CDR3 length equals 14 residues. Trimming took 4 bases from V and 7 from J; bases not matched to a gene: 7. CDR3 protein: CASSQEGTGVGYTF. DNA for the CDR3: TGTGCCAGCAGCCAAGAGGGGACAGGGGTTGGCTACACCTTC.

About this clone itself: Relative to the germline gene, one junction end is altered; a read error may explain this. The chain couples TRBV20-1 to TRBJ1-1, with D unresolved. Germline V gene sequence: CDR1 DFQATT, CDR2 SNEGSKA (reference sequence). This CDR3 region has 10 residues. CDR3 DNA sequence: TGCAGTGCTGTGGCCACGACCACACCATTT. Its translation: CSAVATTTPF.

The J gene is TRBJ1-6, the V gene TRBV30; D gene ambiguous. This CDR3 is built from 12 residues. In germline, CDR1 is GTSNPN, CDR2 SVGIG (reference sequence). Between the trimmed V and J ends, which lost 3 bases and 7 bases, there was a span of 7 bases. The CDR3 protein is CAWRFNNSPLHF. For the CDR3, the DNA is TGTGCCTGGAGGTTTAACAATTCACCCCTCCACTTT.

This clone was found a few times. This chain connects TRBV7-6 to TRBJ2-1; a weak D match, TRBD2 (5 bases). V was clipped by 2 bases and J by 9 bases, with 8 bases between them. From germline, CDR1 is SGHVS and CDR2 FNYEAQ. This CDR3 has 12 residues. DNA for the CDR3: TGTGCCAGCAGCTTAAGAGGGAGTGAGCAGTTCTTC. Residues: CASSLRGSEQFF.

The rearrangement joins TRBV6-1 to TRBJ2-7; TRBD1 aligns across 7 bases. The CDR3 runs 14 residues. CDR1 and CDR2 from the germline V gene are MNHNS and SASEGT. V lost 3 bases to trimming and J lost 6 bases; unmatched junction nucleotides: 8. The CDR3 region is CASSDSGGSIEQYF. In DNA form, the CDR3 reads TGTGCCAGCAGTGATTCAGGGGGTTCGATCGAGCAGTACTTC.

V and J are TRBV12-5 and TRBJ2-2; the D gene is possibly TRBD1 (6 bases). Germline CDR1 is LGHNT and CDR2 is FRNRAP. Between the trimmed V and J ends, which lost 1 base and 3 bases, there was a span of 6 bases. CDR3 size: 14 residues. The CDR3 loop reads CASGLGTDTGELFF. CDR3 nucleotides: TGTGCTAGTGGTTTGGGGACAGACACCGGGGAGCTGTTTTTT. Full variable domain (rest looked up from reference TRBV12-5 and TRBJ2-2): DARVTQTPRHKVTEMGQEVTMRCQPILGHNTVFWYRQTMMQGLELLAYFRNRAPLDDSGMPKDRFSAEMPDATLATLKIQPSEPRDSAVYFCASGLGTDTGELFFGEGSRLTVL.

The genes are TRBV7-2 and TRBJ1-2; TRBD1 might be the D (6 bases). Germline assignment: CDR1 SGHTA and CDR2 FQGNSA. The CDR3 covers 15 residues. The V end was cut by 4 bases, the J end by 7 bases, with 19 bases between. The CDR3 is CASSSLGGRVGGYTF. The CDR3, as DNA: TGTGCCAGCAGCTCCCTCGGGGGGCGGGTCGGTGGCTACACCTTC. The full variable domain, in which reference TRBV7-2 and TRBJ1-2 provide the parts outside the CDR3, is GAGVSQSPSNKVTEKGKDVELRCDPISGHTALYWYRQSLGQGLEFLIYFQGNSAPDKSGLPSDRFSAERTGGSVSTLTIQRTQQEDSAVYLCASSSLGGRVGGYTFGSGTRLTVV.